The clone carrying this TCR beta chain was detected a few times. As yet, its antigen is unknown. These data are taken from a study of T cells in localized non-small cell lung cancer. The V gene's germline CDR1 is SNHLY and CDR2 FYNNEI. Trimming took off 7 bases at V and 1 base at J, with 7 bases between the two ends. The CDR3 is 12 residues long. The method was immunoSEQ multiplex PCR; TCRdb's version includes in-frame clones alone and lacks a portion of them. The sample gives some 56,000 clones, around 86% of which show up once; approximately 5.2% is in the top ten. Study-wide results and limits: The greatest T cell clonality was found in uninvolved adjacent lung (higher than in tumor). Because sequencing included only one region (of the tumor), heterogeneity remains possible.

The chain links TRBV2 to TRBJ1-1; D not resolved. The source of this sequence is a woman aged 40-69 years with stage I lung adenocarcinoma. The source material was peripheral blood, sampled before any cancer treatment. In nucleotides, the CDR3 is TGTGCCAGCACGTTGGGGAACACTGAAGCTTTCTTT. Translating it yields CASTLGNTEAFF.